This TCR beta chain appears in the sequencing data of a study of shared clonotypes between healthy human individuals (dated by TCRdb to 2020 to 2021). With regard to the full study: Three men and a couple of women, aged 18 to 49 years, made up the cohort. To increase sequencing depth and limit assay-specific biases, different laboratories used diverse techniques to prepare libraries and sequence TCR repertoires. Leukapheresis yielded between about 0.94 and 8.9 billion PBMCs per donor. To estimate repertoire size and how much clonotypes are shared between individuals, the study performed deep sequencing of blood TCR repertoires from a few healthy adults. For each donor, CD4 naive and CD4 memory were each run on three plates, CD8 naive on two plates, and CD8 memory on one plate. What the work shows at the level of the full study, not this receptor alone: Based on pairwise subsampling, the degree of clonotype sharing among donors was expected to be affected by sequencing depth. Higher generation probabilities were observed for clonotypes shared by all four sorted-subset donors than for non-shared clonotypes. When several donors were compared, the shared fraction of clonotypes was around 5% for naive CD4, roughly 3.4% for naive CD8, more than 2% for memory CD4, and 0.35% to 0.5% for memory CD8. Incomplete sequencing was indicated by rarefaction of sorted-subset datasets, despite the large sequencing depth. Because the study included a small number of donors, the genetic and exposure-history diversity represented was limited. Sampling was restricted to blood, and TCR repertoires in tissue are likely to differ from TCR repertoires in blood. Naive subsets generally had larger estimated clonotype richness than memory subsets.

Healthy HIV-negative adults with no recently reported acute infections or vaccinations were included as donors. Every donor was a Caucasian adult living in Nashville, Tennessee, USA. Magnetic negative selection was used to enrich CD4+ T cells, after which naive cells were positively selected on CD45RA and the negative fraction became the memory subset. Blood was obtained by leukapheresis, after which PBMCs were separated by Ficoll-Histopaque density gradient centrifugation and cryopreserved in liquid nitrogen vapor phase. Analytical flow cytometry was used to check the purity and quantity of each magnetically sorted T cell population. Each sorted fraction had its genomic DNA isolated and then quantified by UV absorbance on a Nanodrop 2000c. From its cysteine to its phenylalanine, the CDR3 spans 15 amino acids. Only the CDR3 DNA stays, 45 bases, in frame from base 1. V and J lose 6 bases and 5 bases, and a span of 19 bases separates them. As encoded in the germline V gene, CDR1 is MGHDK while CDR2 is SYGVNS.

TCR CDR3 regions were amplified from genomic DNA by multiplex PCR using the deep immunoSEQ assay. Extracted genomic DNA from each cell subset was distributed evenly across all wells of several immunoSEQ 96-well plates, and each plate was treated as a replicate. For sorted subsets, roughly 190 ng of genomic DNA, equivalent to 25,000 to 35,000 T cell genomes, went into each replicate PCR. The purified libraries were quantified using a Qubit 3.0 fluorometer, sized with a Bioanalyzer 2100, and then quantified again using the KAPA Library Quantification kit. Every immunoSEQ 96-well plate was sequenced on a separate single-read 150-cycle Illumina NextSeq 550 flow cell. On the study's bioinformatics: The immunoSEQ output contained only junctional sequences without quality scores, so filtering could not match that applied to full-length reads. To assign V/J genes and CDR3, sequences were annotated against IMGT germline references using PyIR, a Python wrapper for IgBLAST v1.9. Reads were removed for weak V/J assignments (E-value above 1e-6), missing CDR3, stop codons, out-of-frame junctions, or ambiguous translated residues. V3J clonotypes were defined as sequences sharing the same inferred V gene, J gene, and CDR3 amino acid sequence. Percentage overlap between repertoires was calculated by dividing the number of shared unique clonotypes by the size of the smaller repertoire. Repertoire richness was assessed with RTK rarefaction, the Chao1 estimator, and Recon v2.1 estimates of unobserved clonotypes. Generation probabilities for all TCRbeta clonotypes obtained by the gDNA method from a handful of donors were computed using OLGA. This is the immuneACCESS table as TCRdb keeps it, with only in-frame sequences that have V and J called. A part of the clones is gone; compared with another copy, unresolved V genes explain less than half, and the rest is unexplained. V, J and clone size are taken as reported in that table, and D and trimming were inferred from the DNA itself. The sample profile shows 2.3 million or so clones; approximately 95% of them were found once. The ten largest account for roughly 0.36% of the sample.

With regard to this clone: Its binding antigen is unknown. Nothing much larger sits one base from this clone, and base qualities are not available.

The chain was built from TRBV25-1 and TRBJ2-5; TRBD1 could be the D gene, as 5 bases match. The TCR originated in a man between 18 and 29 years old in good health. Some clones in this sample may be carry-over from other donors' samples. The sequenced sample consisted of naive CD4+ T cells from PBMCs. The cell subset or site tag for this specimen amounts to: CD45RA+ positively selected. The nucleotides read TGTGCCAGCAGCACCTTCGTTGGGGCCGGGGAGACCCAGTACTTC. Its amino acids are CASSTFVGAGETQYF. Outside the CDR3, residues come from the reference TRBV25-1 and TRBJ2-5 proteins, so the full variable domain is: EADIYQTPRYLVIGTGKKITLECSQTMGHDKMYWYQQDPGMELHLIHYSYGVNSTEKGDLSSESTVSRIRTEHFPLTLESARPSHTSQYLCASSTFVGAGETQYFGPGTRLLVL.